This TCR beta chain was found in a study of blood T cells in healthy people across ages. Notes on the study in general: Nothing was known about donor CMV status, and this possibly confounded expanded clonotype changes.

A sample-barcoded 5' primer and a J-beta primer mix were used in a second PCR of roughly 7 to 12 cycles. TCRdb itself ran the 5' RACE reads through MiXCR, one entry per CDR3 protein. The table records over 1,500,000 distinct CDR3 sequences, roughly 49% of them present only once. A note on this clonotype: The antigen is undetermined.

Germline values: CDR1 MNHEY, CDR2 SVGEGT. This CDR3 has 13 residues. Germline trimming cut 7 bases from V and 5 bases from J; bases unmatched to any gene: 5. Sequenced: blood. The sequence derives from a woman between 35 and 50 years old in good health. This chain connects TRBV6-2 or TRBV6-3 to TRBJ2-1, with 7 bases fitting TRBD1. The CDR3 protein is CASKDQGDNEQFF. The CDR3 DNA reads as TGTGCCAGCAAAGATCAGGGGGACAATGAGCAGTTCTTC.